A single sample gave rise to the 22 T cell receptor beta chains below, sequenced in a study of T cells in tumors after PD-1 blockade (dated by TCRdb to the late 2010s). The time point label here, explained by the study, means: after anti-PD-1 therapy. The library came from the immunoSEQ multiplex PCR assay. The immuneACCESS repertoire file appears here via TCRdb, limited to in-frame rearrangements. These files lack a portion of the clones; in checked studies, under half of the deficit traces to unresolved V genes, and the cause of the others is not known. Counted in this sample were about 63,000 clones; 74% of them appeared once. Roughly 4.7% of the sample is in the top ten clones. This material consisted of PBMCs, taken after anti-PD-1 treatment. All receptors come from a human donor with basal cell carcinoma.

V usage is TRBV20-1 and J usage is TRBJ2-3; D not certain. V was shortened by 6 bases and J by 9 bases, with 10 bases between the two germline ends. The CDR3 runs 10 residues. Germline CDR1 DFQATT, CDR2 SNEGSKA (reference sequence). CDR3 region: CSATEYTQYF. CDR3 coding DNA: TGCAGTGCAACCGAGTACACGCAGTATTTT.

The chain employs TRBV27 and TRBJ2-5; D is unresolved. The germline V and J ends were trimmed by 1 base and 2 bases, with 5 bases remaining between them. The germline V gene encodes CDR1 MNHEY and CDR2 SMNVEV (reference sequence). The CDR3 loop spans 13 amino acids. CDR3 region: CASSLWGQETQYF. Here the CDR3 DNA reads TGTGCCAGCAGTTTATGGGGACAAGAGACCCAGTACTTC.

This clone appeared a single time. CDR3 sequence reads: CASFTPGGTEAFF. The DNA for the CDR3 is TGTGCCAGTTTTACCCCCGGGGGCACTGAAGCTTTCTTT. The chain couples TRBV6-5 to TRBJ1-1; possible D gene TRBD1, 5 bases. The CDR3 is made up of 13 amino acids. Germline-derived CDR1 and CDR2 are MNHEY and SVGAGI. Trimming took 9 bases from V and 4 from J, leaving 15 bases between them.

This rearrangement joins TRBV27 to TRBJ1-2; 7 nucleotides line up with TRBD1. Germline loops: CDR1 MNHEY, CDR2 SMNVEV (reference sequence). V was clipped by 2 bases and J by 8 bases; unmatched bases: 5. CDR3 length: 13 residues. Here the CDR3 DNA reads TGTGCCAGCAGTTTAACGACAGGGATCGGCTACACCTTC. Protein sequence: CASSLTTGIGYTF.

This chain links TRBV5-4 with TRBJ2-5; TRBD2 aligns across 8 bases. With V trimmed by 2 bases and J by 4 bases, 7 bases remained unmatched. The CDR3 is made up of 15 amino acids. Per germline, CDR1 SGHNT and CDR2 YYREEE (reference sequence). The CDR3 is CASSFPPGGRETQYF. The CDR3 DNA reads as TGTGCCAGCAGCTTCCCGCCGGGGGGGAGAGAGACCCAGTACTTC.

V is TRBV28 and J is TRBJ2-3, with D tentatively TRBD2 (6 bases). Per the germline V gene, CDR1 is MDHEN and CDR2 is SYDVKM. Deletions cut 5 bases from V and 3 bases from J, with 12 bases between. The CDR3 is 14 amino acids. CDR3 nucleotides: TGTGCCAGCAGTCCTCGGGGGATTACAGATACGCAGTATTTT. It encodes CASSPRGITDTQYF.

With regard to this clone: This CDR3 is also generated by other DNA sequences in the sample. V is TRBV19 and J is TRBJ1-1, with TRBD1 as a possible D gene (6 bases). Germline-derived CDR1 and CDR2 are LNHDA and SQIVND (reference sequence). Trimming took off 1 base at V and 5 bases at J, with 26 bases between the two ends. The CDR3 is made up of 19 amino acids. Here the CDR3 reads CASSIGGAGFGESKTEAFF. CDR3 nucleotides: TGTGCCAGTAGTATAGGGGGGGCAGGGTTCGGGGAATCGAAGACTGAAGCTTTCTTT.

The chain combines TRBV6-2 or TRBV6-3 with TRBJ2-1; D uncertain. The CDR3 consists of 12 residues. Germline V CDR1 and CDR2: MNHEY, SVGEGT. V gave up 0 bases and J gave up 13 bases, with 10 bases separating them. The CDR3: CASSYSYEKQFF. CDR3 nucleotide sequence: TGTGCCAGCAGTTACTCGTACGAGAAACAGTTCTTC.

The chain links TRBV5-1 to TRBJ2-3; weak D call: TRBD2 (7 bases). The V gene lost 6 bases and the J gene lost 2 bases, with 16 bases spanning the gap. This CDR3 has 15 residues. Per germline, CDR1 SGHRS and CDR2 YFSETQ. CDR3 DNA sequence: TGCGCCAGCAACGCGGGGGCCTTGCCCACAGATACGCAGTATTTT. Residues: CASNAGALPTDTQYF.

This clone was seen a single time. The genes are TRBV7-9 and TRBJ2-2, with 8 positions matching TRBD1. The ends lost 3 bases at V and 4 bases at J; junction bases unmatched: 4. The CDR3 is 15 amino acids. In germline, CDR1 is SEHNR, CDR2 FQNEAQ (reference sequence). CDR3 DNA: TGTGCCAGCAGCTTGGCAGGGGGCACCACCGGGGAGCTGTTTTTT. Amino acids: CASSLAGGTTGELFF.

V is TRBV6-4 and J is TRBJ2-2; D may be TRBD1 (6 bases). The V and J ends lost 2 bases and 3 bases respectively, with 13 bases between them. The CDR3 length is 16 residues. Germline assignment: CDR1 MRHNA and CDR2 SNTAGT. The CDR3: CASSDLWSGDTGELFF. Here the CDR3 DNA reads TGTGCCAGCAGTGACCTATGGTCAGGGGACACCGGGGAGCTGTTTTTT.

V and J are TRBV9 and TRBJ1-3, with 7 bases lining up with TRBD1. The CDR3 contains 15 residues. Germline-derived CDR1 and CDR2 are SGDLS and YYNGEE. Trimming cost V 2 bases and J 0 bases; bases outside gene matches: 2. In nucleotides, the CDR3 is TGTGCCAGCAGCGTGGGACAGAGCTCTGGAAACACCATATATTTT. Translating gives CASSVGQSSGNTIYF. The whole variable domain, filled in from reference TRBV9 and TRBJ1-3, reads DSGVTQTPKHLITATGQRVTLRCSPRSGDLSVYWYQQSLDQGLQFLIQYYNGEERAKGNILERFSAQQFPDLHSELNLSSLELGDSALYFCASSVGQSSGNTIYFGEGSWLTVV.

The genes are TRBV2 and TRBJ2-3, with 10 nucleotides matching TRBD2. Losses at the gene ends were 3 bases for V and 1 base for J; bases not matched to a gene: 7. This CDR3 spans 17 amino acids. CDR1 is SNHLY and CDR2 is FYNNEI in the germline V gene. This CDR3 is CASSDTLAGARTDTQYF. The CDR3, as DNA: TGTGCCAGCAGTGATACGCTAGCGGGGGCCCGCACAGATACGCAGTATTTT.

The V gene is TRBV5-1, the J gene TRBJ2-1; TRBD1 or TRBD2 may be the D gene (6 bases each). The CDR3 totals 14 residues. The V and J ends lost 4 bases and 4 bases respectively, with 12 bases between them. Per the germline V gene, CDR1 is SGHRS and CDR2 is YFSETQ. The CDR3 DNA sequence: TGCGCCAGCAGCGGCAGGGGAGGATACAATGAGCAGTTCTTC. As protein: CASSGRGGYNEQFF.

The J gene is TRBJ1-2, the V gene TRBV3-1 (or the pseudogene TRBV3-2); D gene unclear. The CDR3 extends over 14 amino acids. Trimming removed 0 bases at V and 6 bases at J, with 11 bases between. In germline, CDR1 is LGHDT, CDR2 YNNKEL (reference sequence). The CDR3 DNA reads TGTGCCAGCAGCCAAGAAATCGAAAGGCATGGCTACACCTTC. This gives the protein CASSQEIERHGYTF.

The sample holds many counts of this clone. The chain joins TRBV10-1 to TRBJ2-7; perhaps D is TRBD1 or TRBD2 (5 bases each). CDR3 length: 15 amino acids. V gave up 6 bases and J gave up 2 bases, with 17 bases separating them. Germline V gives CDR1 WNHNN, CDR2 SYGVQD (reference sequence). The CDR3 DNA sequence: TGCGCCAGCAGCTCTATGGCCGGGGCTACCTACGAGCAGTACTTC. Amino acid sequence: CASSSMAGATYEQYF.

V and J are TRBV10-1 and TRBJ1-1; D is unclear. V dropped 2 bases and J dropped 5 bases, with 6 bases sitting between them. Germline CDR1 reads WNHNN; CDR2 reads SYGVQD (reference sequence). The CDR3 has 12 amino acids. The CDR3 spells CASSEVETEAFF. DNA for the CDR3: TGCGCCAGCAGTGAGGTTGAGACTGAAGCTTTCTTT.

The genes are TRBV5-1 and TRBJ1-1; D call uncertain. There are 13 residues in the CDR3. V lost 0 bases, J lost 8 bases, and 11 bases lay in between. Per the germline V gene, CDR1 is SGHRS and CDR2 is YFSETQ. The CDR3 is CASSLGVGREAFF. The CDR3 coding sequence is TGCGCCAGCAGCTTGGGGGTGGGCAGAGAAGCTTTCTTT.

V and J are TRBV6-1 and TRBJ2-7; D call uncertain. CDR1 MNHNS and CDR2 SASEGT come from the germline V gene. Trimming took off 4 bases at V and 3 bases at J, with 7 bases between the two ends. The CDR3 runs 12 residues. In DNA form, the CDR3 reads TGTGCCAGCAGTGGTAAAAACTACGAGCAGTACTTC. It codes for CASSGKNYEQYF.

In its sample, this clone was seen once. This rearrangement joins TRBV6-5 to TRBJ2-7, with D tentatively TRBD1 (6 bases). Trimming took off 7 bases at V and 0 bases at J, with 10 bases between the two ends. The CDR3 has 13 residues. The germline CDR1 and CDR2 sequences are MNHEY and SVGAGI. The CDR3 DNA sequence: TGTGCCAGCAAACAGGGATACTCCTACGAGCAGTACTTC. Amino acids: CASKQGYSYEQYF.

This clone has just a few counts. The CDR3 loop is CSVGLKGTEAFF. The CDR3 DNA sequence: TGCAGCGTTGGTCTCAAGGGAACTGAAGCTTTCTTT. The chain employs TRBV29-1 and TRBJ1-1; D call uncertain. The CDR3 has 12 amino acids. Germline V gene lookup returns CDR1 SQVTM and CDR2 ANQGSEA. With 4 bases removed from V and 5 bases from J, the gap between germline ends came to 11 bases.

By frequency in the sample, this clone is medium-sized. The chain employs TRBV19 and TRBJ1-1; possibly TRBD1 for D (5 bases). This CDR3 has 14 residues. CDR1 and CDR2 (germline): LNHDA, SQIVND (reference sequence). V was pared by 3 bases and J by 5 bases, with 13 bases between. For the CDR3, the DNA is TGTGCCAGTAGTATCTTCGGGAGGGGTACTGAAGCTTTCTTT. This sequence encodes CASSIFGRGTEAFF.